This entry concerns a single T cell receptor beta chain. In the authors' methods: Amplification of reference gene primers provided the estimated nucleated cell counts. Produced via immunoSEQ multiplex PCR; TCRdb's table is partial and in-frame only. V and J calls and clone size are given by that table; D and trimming were obtained from the DNA. The sample shows roughly 190,000 clones, roughly 90% of them seen only once. The data stem from a study of blood T cell repertoires in COVID-19. Across the study: The analysed material was cDNA or gDNA that came from T cells, B-cell-depleted T cells, or PBMCs.

The ends were cut back, 0 bases at V and 2 bases at J, with 17 bases in the middle. Germline values: CDR1 LNHDA, CDR2 SQIVND (reference sequence). There are 17 residues in the CDR3. Seattle patients were enrolled while actively infected and followed longitudinally. This chain uses TRBV19 with TRBJ2-7, with D perhaps matching TRBD1 (5 bases). The TCR comes from a woman between 55 and 75 years old with COVID-19, enrolled during active disease. Sequenced sample: peripheral blood. For the CDR3, the DNA is TGTGCCAGTAGTATAGATATGGGGCCGGCTGGGGCCTACGAGCAGTACTTC. It codes for CASSIDMGPAGAYEQYF.